This is a list of T cell receptor beta chains from one sample in a study of T cells in Graves' hyperthyroidism and ophthalmopathy. TCRdb itself ran the multiplex PCR reads through MiXCR, one entry per CDR3 protein. The table has approximately 700,000 distinct CDR3 sequences, over 40% seen once. The sample taken for sequencing was peripheral blood or thyroid tissue (not recorded which). Receptors originate from an adult man with Graves' disease, either hyperthyroidism or ophthalmopathy (not recorded which). Both conserved end residues are part of each CDR3. The D gene is left open where the match is weak. Rows give clone size only sometimes, using once, few, many, or a class for an expanded clone.

J: TRBJ1-4
size: few
length: 14
V: TRBV20-1
D: NA
DNA: TGCAGTGCTAGAGTTTCTCGCCCGCGGGAAAAACTGTTTTTT
CDR3: CSARVSRPREKLFF

J: TRBJ2-5
size: few
length: 15
V: TRBV6-5
D: NA
DNA: TGTGCCAGCAGCTTAGAGCAGGGACCTTGGCGGGCCCAGTACTTC
CDR3: CASSLEQGPWRAQYF

J: TRBJ1-1
size: NA
length: 14
V: TRBV12-3/TRBV12-4
D: NA
DNA: TGTGCCAGCAGTTTATTCGGTCCGGGCACTGAAGCTTTCTTT
CDR3: CASSLFGPGTEAFF

J: TRBJ1-2
size: few
length: 14
V: TRBV7-8
D: NA
DNA: TGTGCCAGCAGGCCCAGGACGGGGTCCTATGGCTACACCTTC
CDR3: CASRPRTGSYGYTF

J: TRBJ2-5
size: NA
length: 17
V: TRBV10-2
D: TRBD1
DNA: TGCGCCAGCAGTGTTGGGGTTCTGACAGGGGTAGGAGAGACCCAGTACTTC
CDR3: CASSVGVLTGVGETQYF

J: TRBJ1-5
size: NA
length: 12
V: TRBV24-1
D: TRBD1
DNA: TGTGCCACCAGTGATTTCGACAGGGGCCAGCATTTT
CDR3: CATSDFDRGQHF

J: TRBJ1-1
size: NA
length: 15
V: TRBV15
D: NA
DNA: TGTGCCACCAGCAGAGTGCGGGGGAAGAACACTGAAGCTTTCTTT
CDR3: CATSRVRGKNTEAFF

J: TRBJ1-4
size: many
length: 14
V: TRBV29-1
D: NA
DNA: TGCAGCGTGGGGGCAGATGGTTCGGATGAAAAACTGTTTTTT
CDR3: CSVGADGSDEKLFF

J: TRBJ1-6
size: many
length: 14
V: TRBV2
D: NA
DNA: TGTGCCAGCAGCAAGGGGACATCAGGTTCACCCCTCCACTTT
CDR3: CASSKGTSGSPLHF

J: TRBJ2-7
size: few
length: 13
V: TRBV20-1
D: NA
DNA: TGCAGTGCTAGACCAGCTAGCTCCTACGAGCAGTACTTC
CDR3: CSARPASSYEQYF

J: TRBJ2-6
size: NA
length: 14
V: TRBV7-2
D: NA
DNA: TGTGCCAGCAGCTCCAGTCCTGGGGCCAACGTCCTGACTTTC
CDR3: CASSSSPGANVLTF

J: TRBJ1-6
size: NA
length: 14
V: TRBV7-2
D: NA
DNA: TGTGCCAGCAGCTCGGGACTGGGGAATTCACCCCTCCACTTT
CDR3: CASSSGLGNSPLHF

J: TRBJ1-3
size: NA
length: 13
V: TRBV2
D: NA
DNA: TGTGCCAGCAGTGACCTGGAAGGCTACACCATATATTTT
CDR3: CASSDLEGYTIYF

J: TRBJ1-3
size: few
length: 16
V: TRBV10-3
D: NA
DNA: TGTGCCATCAGCGCCGGGACCGCGGGTAGTAGGGCCACCATATATTTT
CDR3: CAISAGTAGSRATIYF

J: TRBJ1-1
size: few
length: 13
V: TRBV29-1
D: TRBD1
DNA: TGCAGCACCTATACAGGGGGAGAGACTGAAGCTTTCTTT
CDR3: CSTYTGGETEAFF

J: TRBJ1-6
size: NA
length: 13
V: TRBV19
D: TRBD1
DNA: TGTGCCAGTAGGATACAGGGGTTTACACCCCTCCACTTT
CDR3: CASRIQGFTPLHF

J: TRBJ1-2
size: NA
length: 15
V: TRBV6-1
D: NA
DNA: TGTGCCAGCAGTGAAGCGCTTGGGGCCGATTATGGCTACACCTTC
CDR3: CASSEALGADYGYTF

J: TRBJ1-4
size: few
length: 16
V: TRBV7-3
D: NA
DNA: TGCGCCAGCAGCCAAGGAGCAGGACTTGCTAATGAAAAACTGTTTTTT
CDR3: CASSQGAGLANEKLFF

J: TRBJ1-4
size: once
length: 18
V: TRBV5-1
D: NA
DNA: TGCGCCAGCAGCCCCGGACACCGACTACCCTCAACTAATGAAAAACTGTTTTTT
CDR3: CASSPGHRLPSTNEKLFF